Below are 3 T cell receptor beta chains sequenced from a single sample in a study of vaccination effects on CD4 cells after COVID-19. Only in-frame clones appear in the TCRdb table, and some are missing; sequencing was by immunoSEQ multiplex PCR. The sample consists of some 34,000 clones, roughly 86% of them appearing once. Viral peptide pools were used in the ViraFEST assay to expand antigen-specific CD4+ T cells, and sequencing came afterward. Upon completion of about eleven days in culture, CD4+ T cells were isolated. Participants each got two BNT162b2 or mRNA-1273 vaccine doses. These TCRs' antigens remain unknown. The sample here was CD4+ T cells from PBMCs cultured with HCoV-NL63 spike peptides, taken after COVID-19 vaccination. These TCRs come from a human donor who received a COVID-19 vaccine. Some clones in this sample may be carry-over from other donors' samples.

This clone has only one observation. This chain uses TRBV28 with TRBJ1-2, with D perhaps TRBD1 (5 bases). Trimming stripped 6 bases from V and 8 bases from J, with 16 bases between. Germline CDR1 MDHEN, CDR2 SYDVKM. CDR3 length: 13 amino acids. The CDR3 DNA sequence: TGTGCCAGCAGAACAGGTACCACAGGAGGCTACACCTTC. It specifies CASRTGTTGGYTF.

V gene TRBV7-9 combines with J gene TRBJ1-1, with no clear D. V gave up 5 bases and J gave up 0 bases, with 10 bases separating them. CDR3 length equals 14 residues. Germline V CDR1 and CDR2: SEHNR, FQNEAQ (reference sequence). CDR3 sequence reads: CASSPWGMNTEAFF. CDR3 coding DNA: TGTGCCAGCAGCCCTTGGGGTATGAACACTGAAGCTTTCTTT.

The chain combines TRBV7-2 with TRBJ1-1; D gene ambiguous. CDR3 length: 17 amino acids. Between the trimmed V and J ends, which lost 5 bases and 0 bases, there was a span of 19 bases. Germline-derived CDR1 and CDR2 are SGHTA and FQGNSA. The CDR3 coding sequence is TGTGCCAGCAGCCCCCTCGCGGGTGACGCCATGAACACTGAAGCTTTCTTT. As protein: CASSPLAGDAMNTEAFF.